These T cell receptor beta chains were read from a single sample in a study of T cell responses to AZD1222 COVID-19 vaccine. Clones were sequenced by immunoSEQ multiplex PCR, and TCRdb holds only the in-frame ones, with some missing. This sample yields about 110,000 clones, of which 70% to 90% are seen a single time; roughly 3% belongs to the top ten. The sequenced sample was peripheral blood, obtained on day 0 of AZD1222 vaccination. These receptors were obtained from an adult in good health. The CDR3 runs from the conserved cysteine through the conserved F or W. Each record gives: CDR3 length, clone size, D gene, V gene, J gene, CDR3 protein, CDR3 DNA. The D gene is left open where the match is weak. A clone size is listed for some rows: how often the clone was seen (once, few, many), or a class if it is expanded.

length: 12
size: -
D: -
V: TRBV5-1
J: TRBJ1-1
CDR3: CASSARQGEAFF
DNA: TGCGCCAGCAGCGCACGACAAGGTGAAGCTTTCTTT

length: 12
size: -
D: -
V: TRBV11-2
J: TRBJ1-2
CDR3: CASSLEAHGYTF
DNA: TGTGCCAGCAGCTTAGAGGCGCATGGCTACACCTTC

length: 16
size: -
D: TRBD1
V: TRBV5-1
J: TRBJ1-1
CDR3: CASSLETGRMNTEAFF
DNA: TGCGCCAGCAGCTTGGAGACAGGGCGAATGAACACTGAAGCTTTCTTT

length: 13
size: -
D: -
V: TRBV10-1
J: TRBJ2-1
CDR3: CASSESFLNEQFF
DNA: TGCGCCAGCAGTGAAAGCTTTCTCAATGAGCAGTTCTTC

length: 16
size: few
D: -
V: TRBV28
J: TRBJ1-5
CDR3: CASSRRGLNSNQPQHF
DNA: TGTGCCAGCAGTCGCCGGGGCCTTAATAGCAATCAGCCCCAGCATTTT

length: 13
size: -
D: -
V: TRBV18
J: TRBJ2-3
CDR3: CATGTSLTDTQYF
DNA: TGTGCCACCGGCACTAGCCTCACAGATACGCAGTATTTT

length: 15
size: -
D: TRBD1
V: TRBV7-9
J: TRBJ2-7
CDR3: CASSKILDRAGEQYF
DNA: TGTGCCAGCAGCAAGATTTTGGACAGGGCGGGCGAGCAGTACTTC

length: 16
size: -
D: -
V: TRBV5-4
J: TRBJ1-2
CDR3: CASSFGVWRFNNGYTF
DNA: TGTGCCAGCAGCTTCGGTGTGTGGAGGTTTAATAATGGCTACACCTTC

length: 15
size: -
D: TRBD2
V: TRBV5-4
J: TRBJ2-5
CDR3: CASSKGLADQETQYF
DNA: TGTGCCAGCAGCAAGGGACTAGCGGATCAAGAGACCCAGTACTTC

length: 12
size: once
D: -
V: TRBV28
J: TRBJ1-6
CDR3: CASSLNNSPLHF
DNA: TGTGCCAGCAGTTTAAATAATTCACCCCTCCACTTT

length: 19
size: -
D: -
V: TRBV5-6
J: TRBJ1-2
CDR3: CASSLVVRLRRGVEYGYTF
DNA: TGTGCCAGCAGCTTGGTGGTACGCCTTCGGAGGGGCGTGGAGTATGGCTACACCTTC

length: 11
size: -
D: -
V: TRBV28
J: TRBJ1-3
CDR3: CASSSPNTIYF
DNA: TGTGCCAGCAGTTCTCCGAACACCATATATTTT

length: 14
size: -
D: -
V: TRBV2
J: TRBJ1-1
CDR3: CASTERVGRTEAFF
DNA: TGTGCCAGCACCGAGCGGGTAGGGCGCACTGAAGCTTTCTTT

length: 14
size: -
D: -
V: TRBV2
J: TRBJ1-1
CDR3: CASSSQGSVVGAFF
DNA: TGTGCCAGCAGTTCTCAGGGTTCGGTGGTGGGAGCTTTCTTT

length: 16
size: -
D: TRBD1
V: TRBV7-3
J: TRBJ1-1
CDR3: CASSYDHGQGGTEAFF
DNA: TGTGCCAGCAGCTACGACCACGGACAGGGAGGAACTGAAGCTTTCTTT

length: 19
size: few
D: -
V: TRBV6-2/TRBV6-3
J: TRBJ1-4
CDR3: CASSYPNQGIDATNEKLFF
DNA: TGTGCCAGCAGTTACCCAAATCAGGGGATCGACGCAACTAATGAAAAACTGTTTTTT

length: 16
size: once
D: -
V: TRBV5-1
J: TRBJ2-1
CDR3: CASSPLGGTSYNEQFF
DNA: TGCGCCAGCAGCCCTTTGGGCGGGACTTCCTACAATGAGCAGTTCTTC

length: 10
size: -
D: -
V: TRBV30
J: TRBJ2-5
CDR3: CAWRVETQYF
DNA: TGTGCCTGGAGGGTAGAGACCCAGTACTTC

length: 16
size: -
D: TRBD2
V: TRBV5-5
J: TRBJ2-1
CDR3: CASSLHTGGTYNEQFF
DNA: TGTGCCAGCAGCTTGCATACGGGGGGGACCTACAATGAGCAGTTCTTC

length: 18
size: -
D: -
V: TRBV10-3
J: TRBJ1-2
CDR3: CAISESSFGGISPYGYTF
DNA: TGTGCCATCAGTGAGTCGAGCTTCGGGGGAATCTCTCCTTATGGCTACACCTTC

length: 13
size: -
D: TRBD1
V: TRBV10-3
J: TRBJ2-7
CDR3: CATRTGESYEQYF
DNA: TGTGCCACTAGGACAGGGGAGTCCTACGAGCAGTACTTC